This T cell receptor (beta chain) was sequenced in a study of blood T cell repertoires in COVID-19. Across the study: From the United States, Italy and Spain came samples of acute and convalescent COVID-19. Sources were T cells, B-cell-depleted T cells, or PBMCs; the material itself was cDNA or gDNA.

This clone was detected many times. Per the original methods: Researchers report that nucleated cell counts were estimated from reference gene primer amplification. Using immunoSEQ multiplex PCR, the repertoire was profiled, and TCRdb retains in-frame clones only, with some absent. Clone size and the V and J calls come from that table; the DNA yielded D and trimming. The repertoire has about 360,000 clones, more than 75% of them found once; the top ten carry 2.5% to 3.5%. This CDR3 spans 17 amino acids. The V segment lost 1 base and the J segment 3 bases; nucleotides outside the gene matches: 9. The germline V gene has CDR1 PRHDT and CDR2 FYEKMQ (reference sequence).

The chain links TRBV13 to TRBJ1-2, with 9 bases aligning to TRBD1. This sequence was found in a human donor in a cohort sampled during active COVID-19. The sequenced sample was peripheral blood. The CDR3 DNA reads TGTGCCAGCAGCTTAGAGGGACAGGGAGGACCTGACTATGGCTACACCTTC. It specifies CASSLEGQGGPDYGYTF.